This T cell receptor beta chain was sequenced during a study of PD-1 blockade in mismatch repair-deficient tumors. TCR sequencing covered three patients who responded to pembrolizumab. Looked up from germline, CDR1 is MNHEY and CDR2 is SMNVEV (reference sequence). This CDR3 comprises 15 residues. Trimming cost V 2 bases and J 4 bases; bases outside gene matches: 5. This table comes from immunoSEQ multiplex PCR, and its TCRdb copy is limited to in-frame clones, with some not included. The sample includes some 26,000 clones, 65% to 85% of them seen just once. This TCR was recovered from an adult with mismatch repair-deficient cancer. The sample consisted of peripheral blood, taken 12 weeks after starting pembrolizumab. This chain uses TRBV27 with TRBJ2-1, with TRBD2 matching over 7 bases. The CDR3 here is CASSLGLGAYNEQFF. As DNA, the CDR3 is TGTGCCAGCAGTTTAGGACTAGGGGCTTACAATGAGCAGTTCTTC.